The following is a T cell receptor beta chain sequence with its context. The antigen is unknown. Both 60 Vbeta primers and 13 Jbeta primers went into the PCR. Clones were read by immunoSEQ multiplex PCR, and TCRdb kept only the in-frame ones, dropping some. The table lists 100,000 to 150,000 clones, approximately 78% of them singletons, with 1.4% to 1.5% in the top ten. There are 14 residues in the CDR3. Per the germline V gene, CDR1 is MNHEY and CDR2 is SMNVEV (reference sequence). V lost 3 bases, J lost 1 base, and 9 bases lay in between. The data derive from a study of cytomegalovirus exposure and HLA in healthy donors. On the study more broadly: Previous work identified roughly 120 million unique TCR beta sequences from 150 million to 200 million T cells. The study, taken as a whole, reports: Most sequenced TCRs were rare (though some public TCRs occurred in many donors). Donors were assumed by presence/absence analyses to have roughly uniform sequencing depth. Data from an earlier analysis indicated that most TCR beta V segments were productive either about 87% or about 30% of the time.

The chain uses TRBV27 and TRBJ2-5; TRBD1 might be the D (6 bases). This TCR came from a female donor in good health and CMV-seronegative. The sequencing sample was made of PBMCs. The CDR3 is CASSFRGPQETQYF. The CDR3 coding sequence is TGTGCCAGCAGTTTCAGGGGTCCCCAAGAGACCCAGTACTTC.